Ten or more counts support the clone carrying this T cell receptor beta chain. Its matching antigen is unknown. TCRbeta library preparation incorporated unique molecular identifiers. Via MiXCR, TCRdb re-called the PCR reads, giving one row per CDR3 protein. This table has some 3,900 distinct CDR3 sequences, approximately 9.6% appearing once. The ends were cut back, 0 bases at V and 2 bases at J, with 10 bases in the middle. CDR1 is MGHRA and CDR2 is YSYEKL in the germline V gene. This CDR3 is built from 15 residues. The data were obtained in a study of T-cell reconstitution after alpha-beta-depleted transplantation in children. Findings and limits, study-wide: About two months after transplant, alpha-beta T cells reportedly came from several hundred expanded graft clones. By one year post-transplant, T-cell counts and diversity largely arose from T cells that were newly produced. In some patients, recipient T cells and intrathymic progenitors surviving conditioning explained high day-60 diversity.

The rearrangement joins TRBV4-1 to TRBJ1-2; D remains ambiguous. The specimen comprised PBMCs, mostly from graft donor cells, sampled 180 days after TCRalphabeta/CD19-depleted stem cell transplant. This receptor was identified in a male patient aged 2 to 9 who had a stem cell transplant for acute lymphoblastic leukemia, so the T cells may come from the graft donor. CDR3 nucleotide sequence: TGCGCCAGCAGCCAAGATCCTTGGGCGAACTATGGCTACACCTTC. Translation gives CASSQDPWANYGYTF.